Reported below is one TCR beta chain. Method: immunoSEQ multiplex PCR; TCRdb's copy keeps in-frame clones and lacks some. The sample lists around 180,000 clones; 87% were seen once. This sample was included in a study of T cell responses to AZD1222 COVID-19 vaccine. Germline CDR1 is LGHNA and CDR2 is YNFKEQ. The CDR3 contains 15 residues. V gave up 0 bases and J gave up 2 bases, with 9 bases separating them. The clonotype originates from an adult in good health. Sequenced material: peripheral blood, taken on day 0 of MenACWY control vaccination. J is TRBJ2-3 and V is TRBV4-2, with TRBD2 as a possible D gene (5 bases). The CDR3 coding sequence is TGTGCCAGCAGCCAAGAGAGGGCGTACACAGATACGCAGTATTTT. This codes for CASSQERAYTDTQYF.